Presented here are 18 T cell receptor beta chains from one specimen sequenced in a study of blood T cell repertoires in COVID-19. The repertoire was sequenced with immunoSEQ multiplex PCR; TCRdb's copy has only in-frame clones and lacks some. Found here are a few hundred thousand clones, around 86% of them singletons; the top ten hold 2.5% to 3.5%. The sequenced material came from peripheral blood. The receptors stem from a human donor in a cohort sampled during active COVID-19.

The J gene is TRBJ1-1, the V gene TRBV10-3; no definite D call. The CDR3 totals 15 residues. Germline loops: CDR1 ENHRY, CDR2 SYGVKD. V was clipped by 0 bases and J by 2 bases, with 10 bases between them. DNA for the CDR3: TGTGCCATCAGTGAGTCGGCACAGATAAACACTGAAGCTTTCTTT. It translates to CAISESAQINTEAFF.

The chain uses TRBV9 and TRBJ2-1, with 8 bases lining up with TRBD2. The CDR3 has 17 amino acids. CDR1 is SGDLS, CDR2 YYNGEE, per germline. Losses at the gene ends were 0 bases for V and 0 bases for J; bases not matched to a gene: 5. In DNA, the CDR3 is TGTGCCAGCAGCGTAGGGCTAGCGGGCAGCTCCTACAATGAGCAGTTCTTC. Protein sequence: CASSVGLAGSSYNEQFF.

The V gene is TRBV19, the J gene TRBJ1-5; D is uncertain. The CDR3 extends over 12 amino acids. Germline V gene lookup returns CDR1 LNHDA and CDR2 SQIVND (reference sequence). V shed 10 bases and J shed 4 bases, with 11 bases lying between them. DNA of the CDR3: TGTGCCACCCGGCGGGGTAATCAGCCCCAGCATTTT. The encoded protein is CATRRGNQPQHF.

In DNA, the CDR3 is TGTGCCAGCAGCCTTCGGGGGGTGGCGGGCGAGCAGTACTTC. Encoded protein: CASSLRGVAGEQYF. The rearrangement links TRBV11-2 to TRBJ2-7; 7 bases agree with TRBD2. The germline V gene encodes CDR1 SGHAT and CDR2 FQNNGV. J was trimmed by 6 bases and V by 5 bases; bases with no gene match: 10. The CDR3 has 14 amino acids. The full variable domain, in which reference TRBV11-2 and TRBJ2-7 provide the parts outside the CDR3, is EAGVAQSPRYKIIEKRQSVAFWCNPISGHATLYWYQQILGQGPKLLIQFQNNGVVDDSQLPKDRFSAERLKGVDSTLKIQPAKLEDSAVYLCASSLRGVAGEQYFGPGTRLTVT.

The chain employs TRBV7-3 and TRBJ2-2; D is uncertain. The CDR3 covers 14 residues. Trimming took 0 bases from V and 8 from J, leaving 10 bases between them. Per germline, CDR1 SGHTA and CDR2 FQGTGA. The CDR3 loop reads CASSLTSAAGELFF. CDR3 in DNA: TGTGCCAGCAGCTTAACTTCGGCGGCTGGGGAGCTGTTTTTT.

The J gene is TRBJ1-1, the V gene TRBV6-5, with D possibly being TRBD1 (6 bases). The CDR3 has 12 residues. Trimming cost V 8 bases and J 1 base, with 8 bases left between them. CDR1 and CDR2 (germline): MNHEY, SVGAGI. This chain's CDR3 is CASARGNTEAFF. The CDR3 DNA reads TGTGCCAGCGCCAGGGGGAACACTGAAGCTTTCTTT.

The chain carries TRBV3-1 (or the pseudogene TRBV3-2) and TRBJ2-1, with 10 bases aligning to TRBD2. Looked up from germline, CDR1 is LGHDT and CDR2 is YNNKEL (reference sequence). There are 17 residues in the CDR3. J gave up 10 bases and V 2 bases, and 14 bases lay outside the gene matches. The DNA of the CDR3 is TGTGCCAGCAGCCAACGGCCCCCGTTAGCGGGGGGATTGGAGCAGTTCTTC. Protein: CASSQRPPLAGGLEQFF.

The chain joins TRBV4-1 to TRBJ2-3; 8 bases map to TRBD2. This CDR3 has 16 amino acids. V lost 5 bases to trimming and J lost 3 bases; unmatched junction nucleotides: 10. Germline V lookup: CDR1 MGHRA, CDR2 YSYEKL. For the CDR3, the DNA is TGCGCCAGCAGCTTCGTACCGGGAGGGCCAACAGATACGCAGTATTTT. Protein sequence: CASSFVPGGPTDTQYF.

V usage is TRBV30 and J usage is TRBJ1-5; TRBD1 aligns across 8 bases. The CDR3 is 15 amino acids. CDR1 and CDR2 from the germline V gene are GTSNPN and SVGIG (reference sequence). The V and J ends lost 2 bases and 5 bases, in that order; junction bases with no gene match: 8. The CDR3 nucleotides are TGTGCCTGGAGTAGCTGGACAGGGTCGGATCAGCCCCAGCATTTT. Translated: CAWSSWTGSDQPQHF.

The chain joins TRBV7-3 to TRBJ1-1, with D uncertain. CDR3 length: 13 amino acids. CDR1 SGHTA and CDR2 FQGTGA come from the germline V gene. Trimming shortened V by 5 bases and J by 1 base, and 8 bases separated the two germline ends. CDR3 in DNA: TGTGCCAGCAGCCCAGGCAGGAACACTGAAGCTTTCTTT. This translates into CASSPGRNTEAFF.

Written as DNA, the CDR3 is TGTGCCAGCAGCTTCCTCCGTTCGGAGACCCAGTACTTC. This codes for CASSFLRSETQYF. The chain uses TRBV11-3 and TRBJ2-5; D gene uncertain. The CDR3 extends over 13 amino acids. Germline V CDR1 and CDR2: SGHNT, YENEEA. Trimming took off 3 bases at V and 5 bases at J, with 10 bases between the two ends.

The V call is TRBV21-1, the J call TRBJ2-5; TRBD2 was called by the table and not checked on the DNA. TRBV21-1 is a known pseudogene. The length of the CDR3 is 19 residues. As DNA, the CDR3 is TGTGCCAGCAGCAAAGCGCTGGGAAAGTGGCGGGAACGTCAAGAGACCCAGTACTTC. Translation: CASSKALGKWRERQETQYF.

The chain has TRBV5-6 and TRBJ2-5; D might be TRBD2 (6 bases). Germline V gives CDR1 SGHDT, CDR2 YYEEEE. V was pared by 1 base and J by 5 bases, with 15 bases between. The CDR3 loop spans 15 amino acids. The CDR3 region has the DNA TGTGCCAGCAGCTTGCCAGGCGGGGTGGAGGAGACCCAGTACTTC. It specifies CASSLPGGVEETQYF. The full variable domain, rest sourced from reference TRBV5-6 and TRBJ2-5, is DAGVTQSPTHLIKTRGQQVTLRCSPKSGHDTVSWYQQALGQGPQFIFQYYEEEERQRGNFPDRFSGHQFPNYSSELNVNALLLGDSALYLCASSLPGGVEETQYFGPGTRLLVL.

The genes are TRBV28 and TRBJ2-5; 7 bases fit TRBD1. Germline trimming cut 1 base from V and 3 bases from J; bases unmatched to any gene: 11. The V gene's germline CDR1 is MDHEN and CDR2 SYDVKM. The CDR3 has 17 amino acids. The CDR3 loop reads CASSLFAAGGVKETQYF. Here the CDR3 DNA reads TGTGCCAGCAGTTTATTCGCTGCAGGGGGAGTAAAAGAGACCCAGTACTTC.

The CDR3 sequence: CASSVGRNNEQFF. The DNA of the CDR3 is TGTGCCAGCAGTGTGGGGCGGAACAATGAGCAGTTCTTC. The chain joins TRBV2 to TRBJ2-1; D is perhaps TRBD1 (5 bases). The CDR3 spans 13 residues. CDR1 is SNHLY and CDR2 is FYNNEI in the germline V gene. V was trimmed by 4 bases and J by 5 bases, leaving 9 bases between them.

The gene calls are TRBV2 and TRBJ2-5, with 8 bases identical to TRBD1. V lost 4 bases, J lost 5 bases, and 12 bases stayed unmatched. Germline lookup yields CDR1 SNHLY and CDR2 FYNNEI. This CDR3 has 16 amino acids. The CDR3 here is CASSVVTGGSEETQYF. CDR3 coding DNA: TGTGCCAGCAGTGTGGTTACAGGGGGGAGTGAGGAGACCCAGTACTTC.

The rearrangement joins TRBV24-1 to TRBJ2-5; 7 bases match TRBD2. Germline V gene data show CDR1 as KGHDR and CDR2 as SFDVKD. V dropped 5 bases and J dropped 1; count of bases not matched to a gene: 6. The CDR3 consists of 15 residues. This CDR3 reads CATSGAPGGQETQYF. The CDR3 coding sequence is TGTGCCACCAGTGGGGCACCGGGGGGCCAAGAGACCCAGTACTTC.

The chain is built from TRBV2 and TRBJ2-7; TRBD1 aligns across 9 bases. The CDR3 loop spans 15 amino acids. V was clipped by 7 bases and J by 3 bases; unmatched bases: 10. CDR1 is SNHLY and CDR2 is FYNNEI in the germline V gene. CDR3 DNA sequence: TGTGCCAGCAACAAGGGGGGACAGGGCAGCTACGAGCAGTACTTC. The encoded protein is CASNKGGQGSYEQYF.